Below, 30 T cell receptor beta chains from the same sample are listed, as sequenced in a study of blood T cell repertoires in COVID-19 (dated by TCRdb to 2018 to 2021). The library was generated by the immunoSEQ multiplex PCR assay. The immuneACCESS repertoire file appears here via TCRdb, limited to in-frame rearrangements. These files lack a portion of the clones; in checked studies, under half of the deficit traces to unresolved V genes, and the cause of the others is not known. The sample profile shows around 110,000 clones; roughly 90% of them were found once. The top ten clones comprise about 5.3% of the sample. The sample taken for sequencing was peripheral blood. These receptors were taken from a man aged 35-49 years with active or convalescent COVID-19.

The chain has TRBV19 and TRBJ1-1; D unclear. This CDR3 contains 13 residues. Trimming took 3 bases from V and 0 from J, leaving 5 bases between them. Germline assignment: CDR1 LNHDA and CDR2 SQIVND (reference sequence). The chain's CDR3 is CASSISVNTEAFF. The CDR3 DNA reads as TGTGCCAGTAGTATCTCCGTGAACACTGAAGCTTTCTTT. Together with reference TRBV19 and TRBJ1-1, the CDR3 gives the full variable domain: DGGITQSPKYLFRKEGQNVTLSCEQNLNHDAMYWYRQDPGQGLRLIYYSQIVNDFQKGDIAEGYSVSREKKESFPLTVTSAQKNPTAFYLCASSISVNTEAFFGQGTRLTVV.

The gene calls are TRBV19 and TRBJ1-5; D gene uncertain. The germline V and J ends were trimmed by 6 bases and 2 bases, with 14 bases remaining between them. In germline, CDR1 is LNHDA, CDR2 SQIVND (reference sequence). This CDR3 has 15 residues. This CDR3 is CASRNVAGGNQPQHF. In DNA form, the CDR3 reads TGTGCCAGTAGGAATGTGGCCGGGGGCAATCAGCCCCAGCATTTT. The complete variable domain, with remaining parts taken from reference TRBV19 and TRBJ1-5, reads DGGITQSPKYLFRKEGQNVTLSCEQNLNHDAMYWYRQDPGQGLRLIYYSQIVNDFQKGDIAEGYSVSREKKESFPLTVTSAQKNPTAFYLCASRNVAGGNQPQHFGDGTRLSIL.

This chain joins TRBV19 and TRBJ2-1, with 7 nucleotides matching TRBD2. CDR1 is LNHDA and CDR2 is SQIVND in the germline V gene (reference sequence). The CDR3 is made up of 14 amino acids. Trimming removed 3 bases from V and 9 bases from J; junction bases left unmatched: 8. The CDR3 DNA is TGTGCCAGTAGTATTAGGGAGGGAATCGGTGAGCAGTTCTTC. This encodes CASSIREGIGEQFF.

The CDR3 is CASTTPGQGEKLFF. CDR3 in DNA: TGTGCCAGCACCACCCCGGGACAGGGCGAAAAACTGTTTTTT. The rearrangement joins TRBV28 to TRBJ1-4; 9 nucleotides line up with TRBD1. Germline CDR1 reads MDHEN; CDR2 reads SYDVKM. After removal of 7 bases from V and 8 bases from J, the junction contained 8 bases not matched to a gene. The CDR3 is 14 amino acids.

The V call is TRBV19, the J call TRBJ2-1, with 8 bases matching TRBD2. The CDR3 loop spans 15 amino acids. V was clipped by 8 bases and J by 0 bases; unmatched bases: 6. Germline V gives CDR1 LNHDA, CDR2 SQIVND (reference sequence). CDR3: CASGFSGSSYNEQFF. The CDR3, as DNA: TGTGCCAGTGGGTTCAGCGGGAGCTCCTACAATGAGCAGTTCTTC.

This clone was counted a single time. This chain links TRBV21-1 with TRBJ2-2; the table gives TRBD2 as D, unverified against the DNA. TRBV21-1 is assigned pseudogene status. This CDR3 region has 14 residues. CDR3 residues: CASSQFPLTGELFF. The CDR3 DNA follows: TGTGCCAGCAGCCAATTTCCACTTACCGGGGAGCTGTTTTTT.

This clone appeared a few times. The chain has TRBV3-1 (or the pseudogene TRBV3-2) and TRBJ2-4; 9 bases align to TRBD1. With V trimmed by 3 bases and J by 0 bases, 6 bases remained unmatched. The germline V gene has CDR1 LGHDT and CDR2 YNNKEL (reference sequence). The CDR3 has 17 residues. The CDR3 is CASSHRYRGLAKNIQYF. The CDR3 DNA follows: TGTGCCAGCAGCCATAGATACAGGGGGCTAGCCAAAAACATTCAGTACTTC.

The chain is built from TRBV9 and TRBJ2-7, with TRBD1 matching over 8 bases. Germline lookup yields CDR1 SGDLS and CDR2 YYNGEE. V shed 0 bases and J 3 bases; nucleotides not matched to a gene: 5. This CDR3 contains 15 residues. CDR3 in DNA: TGTGCCAGCAGCGTAGCGGACAGGGTAGTCTACGAGCAGTACTTC. It encodes CASSVADRVVYEQYF.

The chain is built from TRBV5-6 and TRBJ1-5, with 10 bases matching TRBD1. The CDR3 consists of 17 residues. CDR1 and CDR2 from the germline V gene are SGHDT and YYEEEE. Trimming at V came to 4 bases and at J to 6 bases, leaving 13 bases not matched to a gene. The CDR3 reads CASSSLTGQGPAQPQHF. As DNA, the CDR3 is TGTGCCAGCAGCAGCCTTACGGGACAGGGGCCGGCTCAGCCCCAGCATTTT.

This clone appeared a single time. The V gene is TRBV5-1, the J gene TRBJ2-5; 8 bases fit TRBD1. CDR3 length equals 13 residues. The germline gives CDR1 SGHRS, CDR2 YFSETQ. V shed 4 bases, J shed 3 bases, and the junction held 2 bases outside the gene matches. In DNA, the CDR3 is TGCGCCAGCAGCCTGGGACAGGAAGAGACCCAGTACTTC. It yields the protein CASSLGQEETQYF.

The V gene is TRBV2, the J gene TRBJ1-1; possible D gene TRBD1, 6 bases. Trimming removed 3 bases at V and 3 bases at J, with 8 bases between. In germline, CDR1 is SNHLY, CDR2 FYNNEI. This CDR3 has 13 residues. The CDR3 reads CASSDRGHTEAFF. The CDR3 DNA follows: TGTGCCAGCAGTGACAGGGGACACACTGAAGCTTTCTTT. The variable domain in full, completed from reference TRBV2 and TRBJ1-1, reads EPEVTQTPSHQVTQMGQEVILRCVPISNHLYFYWYRQILGQKVEFLVSFYNNEISEKSEIFDDQFSVERPDGSNFTLKIRSTKLEDSAMYFCASSDRGHTEAFFGQGTRLTVV.

This chain uses TRBV7-2 with TRBJ2-3; D remains ambiguous. This CDR3 is 14 amino acids long. The V gene's germline CDR1 is SGHTA and CDR2 FQGNSA. Trimming removed 1 base at V and 2 bases at J, with 7 bases between. The CDR3 loop reads CASSLGRPTDTQYF. CDR3 bases: TGTGCCAGCAGCTTAGGGAGACCCACAGATACGCAGTATTTT.

The rearrangement uses TRBV7-2 and TRBJ1-5, with unresolved D. Deletions cut 1 base from V and 6 bases from J, with 10 bases between. From germline, CDR1 is SGHTA and CDR2 FQGNSA. CDR3 length: 14 residues. The CDR3 DNA follows: TGTGCCAGCAGCTTAGTTCCGGAGGCTCAGCCCCAGCATTTT. It yields the protein CASSLVPEAQPQHF.

The J gene is TRBJ2-7, the V gene TRBV27, with 8 bases lining up with TRBD1. J lost 3 bases, V lost 8 bases, and 15 bases had no gene match. Germline CDR1 MNHEY, CDR2 SMNVEV (reference sequence). This CDR3 is 16 amino acids long. CDR3 bases: TGTGCCAGCGGCCCGACAGGGGTTCCCGTTAACTACGAGCAGTACTTC. As protein: CASGPTGVPVNYEQYF.

This chain connects TRBV18 to TRBJ2-3; unclear D gene. Germline CDR1 and CDR2: KGHSH and LQKENI. V was cut by 6 bases and J by 0 bases, with 13 bases left in between. The CDR3 extends over 15 amino acids. DNA for the CDR3: TGTGCCAGCTCGCCCCTATCGGAGAGCACAGATACGCAGTATTTT. This translates into CASSPLSESTDTQYF.

The genes are TRBV25-1 and TRBJ1-2; weak D call: TRBD1 (6 bases). Germline-derived CDR1 and CDR2 are MGHDK and SYGVNS. V was clipped by 3 bases and J by 2 bases, with 13 bases between them. The CDR3 spans 15 residues. The CDR3, as DNA: TGTGCCAGCAGTGAGTGGCACAGGGCGAACTATGGCTACACCTTC. Its protein product is CASSEWHRANYGYTF.

This clone has a single count. The chain couples TRBV7-2 to TRBJ2-7; D is possibly TRBD2 (5 bases). With 5 bases removed from V and 5 bases from J, the gap between germline ends came to 16 bases. Germline V gene data show CDR1 as SGHTA and CDR2 as FQGNSA. The CDR3 contains 14 residues. CDR3 nucleotide sequence: TGTGCCAGCAGCCCCCTAACGTGGCGGGACGAGCAGTACTTC. Amino acid sequence: CASSPLTWRDEQYF.

The genes are TRBV4-1 and TRBJ2-7; no reliable D call. Deletions cut 4 bases from V and 3 bases from J, with 10 bases between. The CDR3 consists of 13 residues. Germline loops: CDR1 MGHRA, CDR2 YSYEKL. The CDR3 reads CASSRSGDYEQYF. The CDR3 DNA reads as TGCGCCAGCAGCCGTAGTGGAGACTACGAGCAGTACTTC.

This clone appeared a few times. The chain uses TRBV4-3 and TRBJ2-2; D is uncertain. This CDR3 has 15 residues. Germline V CDR1 and CDR2: LGHNA, YSLEER. V lost 1 base and J lost 4, with 10 bases in between. The CDR3 sequence: CASSQGAWITGELFF. CDR3 DNA sequence: TGCGCCAGCAGCCAAGGGGCGTGGATCACCGGGGAGCTGTTTTTT.

This chain connects TRBV5-1 to TRBJ2-2, with D unresolved. Germline CDR1 is SGHRS and CDR2 is YFSETQ. Deletions cut 0 bases from V and 2 bases from J, with 8 bases between. The CDR3 runs 15 residues. The CDR3 DNA is TGCGCCAGCAGCTTGGTTCCTCTTAACACCGGGGAGCTGTTTTTT. Translating it yields CASSLVPLNTGELFF.

CDR3 sequence: CASSLIRTSTYNEQFF. DNA for the CDR3: TGTGCCAGCAGCTTGATTAGGACTTCTACCTACAATGAGCAGTTCTTC. The chain recombines TRBV7-9 with TRBJ2-1; D is perhaps TRBD2 (5 bases). The V gene's germline CDR1 is SEHNR and CDR2 FQNEAQ (reference sequence). The CDR3 consists of 16 residues. The germline V and J ends were trimmed by 3 bases and 2 bases, with 14 bases remaining between them.

Details on this clone: This specimen includes other DNA sequences encoding the same CDR3. J is TRBJ2-2 and V is TRBV5-4; D not certain. This CDR3 has 14 residues. V lost 0 bases and J 5 bases, leaving 8 bases between the germline ends. Looked up from germline, CDR1 is SGHNT and CDR2 is YYREEE (reference sequence). The CDR3 here is CASSLGTRTGELFF. The DNA for the CDR3 is TGTGCCAGCAGCTTGGGTACGAGAACCGGGGAGCTGTTTTTT.

J is TRBJ2-3 and V is TRBV15, with 8 bases matching TRBD2. Trimming removed 0 bases from V and 6 bases from J; junction bases left unmatched: 2. Germline values: CDR1 LNHNV, CDR2 YYDKDF (reference sequence). The CDR3 extends over 14 amino acids. The CDR3: CATSRDRGGDTQYF. Here the CDR3 DNA reads TGTGCCACCAGCAGAGATCGGGGGGGTGATACGCAGTATTTT.

J is TRBJ2-1 and V is TRBV12-3 or TRBV12-4, with D maybe TRBD2 (6 bases). V lost 9 bases to trimming and J lost 8 bases, with 17 bases between them. The CDR3 loop spans 13 amino acids. The DNA for the CDR3 is TGTGCCAGTCTCGGGACTCCCGTCGATGAGCAGTTCTTC. It is translated as CASLGTPVDEQFF.

The rearrangement links TRBV29-1 to TRBJ2-7, with 8 bases identical to TRBD1. V was pared by 3 bases and J by 5 bases, with 9 bases of the junction left unmatched. The V gene's germline CDR1 is SQVTM and CDR2 ANQGSEA. This CDR3 has 14 amino acids. The CDR3 loop is CSVDVGQGAHEQYF. CDR3 nucleotide sequence: TGCAGCGTTGACGTAGGTCAGGGGGCCCACGAGCAGTACTTC.

This chain links TRBV19 with TRBJ1-1; 9 positions match TRBD1. The ends lost 4 bases at V and 1 base at J; junction bases unmatched: 1. The CDR3 is 14 residues long. Germline lookup yields CDR1 LNHDA and CDR2 SQIVND (reference sequence). The CDR3 sequence is CASSRGQGNTEAFF. The CDR3 DNA reads as TGTGCCAGTAGTAGGGGACAGGGGAACACTGAAGCTTTCTTT. The complete variable domain, with remaining parts taken from reference TRBV19 and TRBJ1-1, reads DGGITQSPKYLFRKEGQNVTLSCEQNLNHDAMYWYRQDPGQGLRLIYYSQIVNDFQKGDIAEGYSVSREKKESFPLTVTSAQKNPTAFYLCASSRGQGNTEAFFGQGTRLTVV.

The chain uses TRBV6-5 and TRBJ2-7; 9 bases line up with TRBD2. Trimming at V came to 6 bases and at J to 2 bases, leaving 8 bases not matched to a gene. From germline, CDR1 is MNHEY and CDR2 SVGAGI. There are 15 residues in the CDR3. Here the CDR3 DNA reads TGTGCCAGCAGACCTGTAGCGGGGGCAACCTACGAGCAGTACTTC. It translates to CASRPVAGATYEQYF.

The sample holds a few counts of this clone. This chain uses TRBV5-1 with TRBJ2-1; a weak D match, TRBD1 (6 bases). With 5 bases removed from V and 10 bases from J, the gap between germline ends came to 13 bases. The CDR3 is 12 residues long. The germline V gene encodes CDR1 SGHRS and CDR2 YFSETQ. The CDR3 region has the DNA TGCGCCAGCAGGGAACAGGGAAAGGAGCAGTTCTTC. It yields the protein CASREQGKEQFF.

This clone was seen only once. This rearrangement joins TRBV7-2 to TRBJ2-1; no clear D gene. Per germline, CDR1 SGHTA and CDR2 FQGNSA. The CDR3 runs to 13 residues. Trimming shortened V by 5 bases and J by 8 bases, and 13 bases separated the two germline ends. CDR3 nucleotide sequence: TGTGCCAGCAGCCACAAACAGATCGATGAGCAGTTCTTC. This codes for CASSHKQIDEQFF.

The CDR3 region is CASSDSISGGNRPVTEAFF. The CDR3 DNA sequence: TGTGCCAGCAGTGACTCGATATCCGGGGGGAACCGCCCGGTCACTGAAGCTTTCTTT. The chain has TRBV6-4 and TRBJ1-1; tentatively, D is TRBD1 (5 bases). V was shortened by 0 bases and J by 4 bases, with 24 bases between the two germline ends. The V gene's germline CDR1 is MRHNA and CDR2 SNTAGT. There are 19 residues in the CDR3.